This passage covers 10 T cell receptor beta chains from one sample sequenced in a study of cytomegalovirus exposure and HLA in healthy donors. This PCR relied on a set of 60 Vbeta primers and 13 Jbeta primers. TCRdb's copy holds only in-frame clones and misses some; the assay was immunoSEQ multiplex PCR. Of approximately 140,000 clones in the sample, approximately 79% were seen once. Specimen: PBMCs. The receptors were gathered from a man in his late teens or twenties in good health and CMV-seronegative.

The chain links TRBV30 to TRBJ2-7, with a weak D call TRBD2 (7 bases). Germline V lookup: CDR1 GTSNPN, CDR2 SVGIG (reference sequence). The length of the CDR3 is 14 residues. V was shortened by 0 bases and J by 0 bases, with 9 bases between the two germline ends. CDR3 bases: TGTGCCTGGAGTGTGGGGGGGGCCTCCTACGAGCAGTACTTC. It encodes CAWSVGGASYEQYF. The full variable domain, its missing parts supplied by reference TRBV30 and TRBJ2-7, is SQTIHQWPATLVQPVGSPLSLECTVEGTSNPNLYWYRQAAGRGLQLLFYSVGIGQISSEVPQNLSASRPQDRQFILSSKKLLLSDSGFYLCAWSVGGASYEQYFGPGTRLTVT.

The chain carries TRBV5-1 and TRBJ1-4, with a possible D match to TRBD1 (5 bases). Germline lookup yields CDR1 SGHRS and CDR2 YFSETQ. V was pared by 0 bases and J by 2 bases, with 11 bases between. This CDR3 spans 16 amino acids. This CDR3 is CASSLGQGSTNEKLFF. As DNA, the CDR3 is TGCGCCAGCAGCTTGGGCCAGGGTAGCACTAATGAAAAACTGTTTTTT.

The chain joins TRBV5-5 to TRBJ1-5; 8 positions match TRBD1. The V segment lost 3 bases and the J segment 3 bases; nucleotides outside the gene matches: 5. Per the germline V gene, CDR1 is SGHKS and CDR2 is YYEKEE (reference sequence). The CDR3 consists of 15 residues. Here the CDR3 reads CASSWGTGVNQPQHF. Here the CDR3 DNA reads TGTGCCAGCAGCTGGGGGACAGGAGTCAATCAGCCCCAGCATTTT.

V is TRBV27 and J is TRBJ2-7; TRBD1 is a possible D gene (6 bases). The CDR3 consists of 14 residues. V shed 6 bases and J shed 1 base, with 13 bases lying between them. The germline V gene has CDR1 MNHEY and CDR2 SMNVEV (reference sequence). This chain's CDR3 is CASREDSASYEQYF. For the CDR3, the DNA is TGTGCCAGCAGGGAGGACAGTGCGTCCTACGAGCAGTACTTC.

The rearrangement links TRBV7-2 to TRBJ2-1, with TRBD1 matching 9 bases. Trimming cost V 5 bases and J 9 bases; bases outside gene matches: 11. This CDR3 spans 15 amino acids. Looked up from germline, CDR1 is SGHTA and CDR2 is FQGNSA. The CDR3 DNA reads as TGTGCCAGCAGCCTAGGGGGGACAGGGAGAGGTGAGCAGTTCTTC. Amino acids: CASSLGGTGRGEQFF.

The V call is TRBV7-6, the J call TRBJ1-1; 8 bases align to TRBD1. V lost 2 bases and J lost 1; bases outside the gene matches: 3. CDR1 is SGHVS, CDR2 FNYEAQ, per germline. The CDR3 consists of 15 residues. The CDR3 loop is CASSLSGTGNTEAFF. The CDR3 DNA reads TGTGCCAGCAGCTTATCGGGGACAGGGAACACTGAAGCTTTCTTT. The variable domain in full, completed from reference TRBV7-6 and TRBJ1-1, reads GAGVSQSPRYKVTKRGQDVALRCDPISGHVSLYWYRQALGQGPEFLTYFNYEAQQDKSGLPNDRFSAERPEGSISTLTIQRTEQRDSAMYRCASSLSGTGNTEAFFGQGTRLTVV.

The chain has TRBV4-3 and TRBJ1-4, with D possibly matching TRBD1 (6 bases). With 4 bases removed from V and 0 bases from J, the gap between germline ends came to 9 bases. Germline assignment: CDR1 LGHNA and CDR2 YSLEER. This CDR3 is 15 amino acids long. In DNA, the CDR3 is TGCGCCAGCAGCCTAACAGGGACAACTAATGAAAAACTGTTTTTT. It translates to CASSLTGTTNEKLFF.

This chain links TRBV5-1 with TRBJ2-5, with TRBD1 identical over 11 bases. Germline values: CDR1 SGHRS, CDR2 YFSETQ. V trimming: 3 bases; J trimming: 5 bases; junction bases outside the gene matches: 9. The CDR3 is made up of 16 amino acids. The chain's CDR3 is CASSSTGTGGVETQYF. The DNA for the CDR3 is TGCGCCAGCAGCTCGACCGGGACAGGGGGTGTCGAGACCCAGTACTTC.

The chain recombines TRBV21-1 with TRBJ2-3; the table's D gene call, TRBD1, was not cross checked with the DNA. TRBV21-1 is a pseudogene. The CDR3 covers 14 residues. In DNA form, the CDR3 reads TGTGCCAGCAGCAAAGGCGGTAGGGGAGATACGCAGTATTTT. Residues: CASSKGGRGDTQYF.

This chain links TRBV6-5 with TRBJ1-6; 10 nucleotides line up with TRBD1. Germline assignment: CDR1 MNHEY and CDR2 SVGAGI. The length of the CDR3 is 15 residues. The V segment lost 4 bases and the J segment 8 bases; nucleotides outside the gene matches: 5. CDR3 DNA sequence: TGTGCCAGCAGTTCAACCGGGACAGGGGATTCACCCCTCCACTTT. This gives the protein CASSSTGTGDSPLHF.